This T cell receptor beta chain was retrieved from a study of blood T cell repertoires in COVID-19. The overall study: The origin of the acute and convalescent COVID-19 samples was the United States, Italy and Spain.

Assay used: immunoSEQ multiplex PCR; TCRdb lists only in-frame clones, some missing. In the table there are roughly 260,000 clones, roughly nine tenths of which are singletons. The sample holds one count of this clone. Germline lookup yields CDR1 LNHDA and CDR2 SQIVND (reference sequence). Trimming took 10 bases from V and 0 from J; bases not matched to a gene: 3. The length of the CDR3 is 14 residues. Sequenced sample: peripheral blood. This TCR was recovered from a man aged 40-55 years who had recovered from COVID-19. The V and J genes are TRBV19 and TRBJ2-3; TRBD2 matches at 11 bases. CDR3 sequence reads: CATRLAGSTDTQYF. For the CDR3, the DNA is TGTGCCACTAGACTAGCGGGAAGCACAGATACGCAGTATTTT.